A selection of T cell receptor beta chains follows, all from one sample in a study of blood T cell repertoires in COVID-19. Sequencing used immunoSEQ multiplex PCR; TCRdb keeps in-frame clones, though not all of them. Here the sample spans 84,000 or so clones, just under 85% being singletons. Sequencing was performed on peripheral blood. All receptors derive from a woman in her 70s with active or convalescent COVID-19. CDR3s include the opening cysteine and the closing phenylalanine or tryptophan. The D gene is left open where the match is weak. Clone size appears in some rows only: once, few, many, or a class for an expanded clone.

D | size | J | V | CDR3 | DNA
TRBD1 | NA | TRBJ1-5 | TRBV24-1 | CATSDLDRASNQPQHF | TGTGCCACCAGTGATTTAGACAGGGCAAGCAATCAGCCCCAGCATTTT
TRBD2 | NA | TRBJ2-5 | TRBV28 | CASSLDSGGTETQYF | TGTGCCAGCAGTTTAGATAGCGGGGGGACTGAGACCCAGTACTTC
TRBD1 | NA | TRBJ2-1 | TRBV28 | CASSAGGYNEQFF | TGTGCCAGCAGTGCAGGGGGCTACAATGAGCAGTTCTTC
NA | once | TRBJ2-7 | TRBV5-1 | CASSFRQGGYEQYF | TGCGCCAGCAGCTTCCGACAGGGAGGCTACGAGCAGTACTTC
NA | NA | TRBJ2-7 | TRBV18 | CASSPIGEVSYEQYF | TGTGCCAGCTCACCAATAGGTGAGGTCTCCTACGAGCAGTACTTC
NA | NA | TRBJ2-5 | TRBV20-1 | CSVGGQETQYF | TGCAGTGTGGGGGGACAGGAGACCCAGTACTTC
TRBD1 | NA | TRBJ2-2 | TRBV9 | CASSAQGAHGELFF | TGTGCCAGCAGCGCACAGGGGGCCCACGGGGAGCTGTTTTTT
TRBD1 | NA | TRBJ1-2 | TRBV24-1 | CATSDPRTGGSYGYTF | TGTGCCACCAGTGACCCAAGGACAGGGGGGAGCTATGGCTACACCTTC
NA | NA | TRBJ2-2 | TRBV5-1 | CASSLGTVNTGELFF | TGCGCCAGCAGCTTGGGGACAGTCAACACCGGGGAGCTGTTTTTT
NA | NA | TRBJ1-3 | TRBV15 | CATSRDQNSGNTIYF | TGTGCCACCAGCAGAGATCAAAACTCTGGAAACACCATATATTTT
NA | NA | TRBJ1-2 | TRBV19 | CASTPTRENYGYTF | TGTGCCAGTACCCCGACGCGGGAGAACTATGGCTACACCTTC
NA | NA | TRBJ2-3 | TRBV4-3 | CASSQENLGDTQYF | TGCGCCAGCAGCCAAGAGAATCTAGGAGATACGCAGTATTTT
NA | NA | TRBJ1-1 | TRBV18 | CASSPHGQGNTEAFF | TGTGCCAGCTCACCACACGGGCAGGGCAACACTGAAGCTTTCTTT
NA | few | TRBJ1-2 | TRBV3-1/TRBV3-2 | CASTHLGRGLTF | TGTGCCAGCACCCACCTCGGACGGGGTCTGACCTTC
NA | once | TRBJ2-3 | TRBV2 | CASSEGSRATDTQYF | TGTGCCAGCAGTGAAGGAAGCAGGGCCACAGATACGCAGTATTTT